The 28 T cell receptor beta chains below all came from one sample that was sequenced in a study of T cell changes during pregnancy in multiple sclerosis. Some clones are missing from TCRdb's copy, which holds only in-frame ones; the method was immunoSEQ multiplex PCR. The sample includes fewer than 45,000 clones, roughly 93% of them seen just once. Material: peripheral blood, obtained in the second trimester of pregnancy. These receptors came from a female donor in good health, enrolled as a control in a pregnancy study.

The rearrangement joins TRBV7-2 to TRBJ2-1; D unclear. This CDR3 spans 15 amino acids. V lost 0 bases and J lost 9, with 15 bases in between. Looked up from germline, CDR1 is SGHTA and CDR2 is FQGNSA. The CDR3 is CASSLAVSRSSEQFF. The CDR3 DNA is TGTGCCAGCAGCTTAGCGGTTAGCCGCTCCAGTGAGCAGTTCTTC.

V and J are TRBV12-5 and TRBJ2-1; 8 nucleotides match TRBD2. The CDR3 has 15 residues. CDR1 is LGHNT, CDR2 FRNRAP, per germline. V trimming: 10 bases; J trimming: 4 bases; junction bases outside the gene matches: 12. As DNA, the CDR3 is TGTGCTATCGGGGGACCGACTAGCGTATACAATGAGCAGTTCTTC. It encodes CAIGGPTSVYNEQFF.

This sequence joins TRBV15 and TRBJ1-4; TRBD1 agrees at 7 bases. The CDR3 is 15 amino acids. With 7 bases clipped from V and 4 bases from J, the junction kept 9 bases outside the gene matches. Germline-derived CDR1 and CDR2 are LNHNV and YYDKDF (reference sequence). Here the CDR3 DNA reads TGTGCCACCACCCCCATGGGACAGATTAATGAAAAACTGTTTTTT. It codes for CATTPMGQINEKLFF.

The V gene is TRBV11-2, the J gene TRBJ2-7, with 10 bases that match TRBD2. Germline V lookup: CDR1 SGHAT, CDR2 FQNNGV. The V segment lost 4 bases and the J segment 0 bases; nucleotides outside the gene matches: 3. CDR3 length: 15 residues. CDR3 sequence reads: CASSSTSGFSYEQYF. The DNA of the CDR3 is TGTGCCAGCAGCTCGACTAGCGGGTTCTCCTACGAGCAGTACTTC.

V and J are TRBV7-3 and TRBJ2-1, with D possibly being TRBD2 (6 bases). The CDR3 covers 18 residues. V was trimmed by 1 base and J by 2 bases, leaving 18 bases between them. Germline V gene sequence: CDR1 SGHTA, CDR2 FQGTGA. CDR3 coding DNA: TGTGCCAGCAGCTTAAGGTCAGCGACTAGTGGAACCTACAATGAGCAGTTCTTC. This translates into CASSLRSATSGTYNEQFF.

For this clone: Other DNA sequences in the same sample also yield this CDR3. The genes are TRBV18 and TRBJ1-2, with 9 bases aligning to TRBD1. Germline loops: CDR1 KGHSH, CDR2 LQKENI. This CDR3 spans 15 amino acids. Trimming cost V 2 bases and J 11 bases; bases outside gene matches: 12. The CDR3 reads CASSPLRDRERDYTF. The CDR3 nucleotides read TGTGCCAGCTCACCATTGAGGGACAGGGAGCGGGATTACACCTTC.

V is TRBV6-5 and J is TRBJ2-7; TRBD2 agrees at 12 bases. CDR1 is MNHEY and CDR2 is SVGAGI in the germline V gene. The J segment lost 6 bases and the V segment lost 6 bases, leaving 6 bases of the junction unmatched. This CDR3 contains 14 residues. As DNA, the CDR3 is TGTGCCAGCAGCAGACTAGCGGGAGAGCTCGAGCAGTACTTC. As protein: CASSRLAGELEQYF.

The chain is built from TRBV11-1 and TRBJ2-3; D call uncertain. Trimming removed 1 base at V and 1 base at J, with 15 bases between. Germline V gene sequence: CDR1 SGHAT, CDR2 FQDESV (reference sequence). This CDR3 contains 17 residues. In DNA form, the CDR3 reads TGTGCCAGCAGCTTAGGAAAGCAGGTGCGACGCACAGATACGCAGTATTTT. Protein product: CASSLGKQVRRTDTQYF.

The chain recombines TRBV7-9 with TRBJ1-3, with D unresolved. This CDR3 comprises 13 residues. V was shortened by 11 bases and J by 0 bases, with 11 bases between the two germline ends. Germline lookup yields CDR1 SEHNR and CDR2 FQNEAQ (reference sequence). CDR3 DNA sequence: TGTGCCGTAGAAAGGAGCTCTGGAAACACCATATATTTT. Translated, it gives CAVERSSGNTIYF.

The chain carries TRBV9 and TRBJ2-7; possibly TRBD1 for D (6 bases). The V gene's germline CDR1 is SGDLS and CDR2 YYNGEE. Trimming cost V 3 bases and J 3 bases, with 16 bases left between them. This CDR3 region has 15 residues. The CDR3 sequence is CASSAHRAPFYEQYF. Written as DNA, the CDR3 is TGTGCCAGCAGCGCGCACAGGGCTCCCTTCTACGAGCAGTACTTC.

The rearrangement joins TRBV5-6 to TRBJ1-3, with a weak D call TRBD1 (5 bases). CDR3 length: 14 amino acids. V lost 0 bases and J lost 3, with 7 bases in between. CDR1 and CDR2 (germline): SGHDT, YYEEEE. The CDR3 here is CASSLGQIGNTIYF. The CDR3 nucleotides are TGTGCCAGCAGCTTGGGACAGATTGGAAACACCATATATTTT. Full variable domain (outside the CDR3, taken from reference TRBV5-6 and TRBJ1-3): DAGVTQSPTHLIKTRGQQVTLRCSPKSGHDTVSWYQQALGQGPQFIFQYYEEEERQRGNFPDRFSGHQFPNYSSELNVNALLLGDSALYLCASSLGQIGNTIYFGEGSWLTVV.

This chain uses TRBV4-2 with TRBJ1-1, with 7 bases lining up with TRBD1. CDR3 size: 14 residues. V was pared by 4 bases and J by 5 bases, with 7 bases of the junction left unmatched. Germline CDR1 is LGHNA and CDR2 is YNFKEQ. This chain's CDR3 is CASSLGSGGTEAFF. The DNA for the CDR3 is TGTGCCAGCAGCCTCGGCTCAGGGGGGACTGAAGCTTTCTTT.

The DNA of the CDR3 is TGTGCCAGCAGCTTGGGATCGGTTTTCGAGCAGTACTTC. Residues: CASSLGSVFEQYF. The chain carries TRBV5-6 and TRBJ2-7; D remains unclear. CDR1 and CDR2 from the germline V gene are SGHDT and YYEEEE. The V gene lost 0 bases and the J gene lost 6 bases, with 10 bases spanning the gap. The CDR3 is 13 residues long.

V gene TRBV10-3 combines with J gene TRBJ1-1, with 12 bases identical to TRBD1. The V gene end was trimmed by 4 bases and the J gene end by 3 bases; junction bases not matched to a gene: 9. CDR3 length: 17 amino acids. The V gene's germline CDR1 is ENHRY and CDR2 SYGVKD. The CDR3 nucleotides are TGTGCCATCAGTGCCTCCGGGACAGGGGGCTGGGACACTGAAGCTTTCTTT. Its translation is CAISASGTGGWDTEAFF.

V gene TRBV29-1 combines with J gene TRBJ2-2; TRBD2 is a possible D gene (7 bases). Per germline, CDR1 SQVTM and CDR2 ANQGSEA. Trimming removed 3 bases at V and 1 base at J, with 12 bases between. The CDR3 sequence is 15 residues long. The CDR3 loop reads CSVDRGGVNTGELFF. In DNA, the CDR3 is TGCAGCGTTGATCGAGGGGGGGTGAACACCGGGGAGCTGTTTTTT.

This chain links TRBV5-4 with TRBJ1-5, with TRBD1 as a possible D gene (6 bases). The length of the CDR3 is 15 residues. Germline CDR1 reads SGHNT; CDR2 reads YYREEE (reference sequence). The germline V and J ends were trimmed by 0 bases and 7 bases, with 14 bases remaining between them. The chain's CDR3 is CASSLGAGDGQPQHF. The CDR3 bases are TGTGCCAGCAGCTTGGGGGCAGGGGACGGCCAGCCCCAGCATTTT.

CDR3 nucleotides: TGTGCCAGCAGTGACGGGACAGGTAACACCGGGGAGCTGTTTTTT. Translating gives CASSDGTGNTGELFF. The chain joins TRBV6-1 to TRBJ2-2; 8 bases are shared with TRBD1. There are 15 residues in the CDR3. V lost 3 bases to trimming and J lost 2 bases; unmatched junction nucleotides: 2. Germline V gene sequence: CDR1 MNHNS, CDR2 SASEGT.

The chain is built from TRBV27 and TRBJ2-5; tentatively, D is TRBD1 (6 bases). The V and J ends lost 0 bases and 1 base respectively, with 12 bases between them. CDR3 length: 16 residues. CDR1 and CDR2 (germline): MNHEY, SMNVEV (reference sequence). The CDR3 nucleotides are TGTGCCAGCAGTTTATCGGCTCGGACAGTCCAAGAGACCCAGTACTTC. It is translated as CASSLSARTVQETQYF.

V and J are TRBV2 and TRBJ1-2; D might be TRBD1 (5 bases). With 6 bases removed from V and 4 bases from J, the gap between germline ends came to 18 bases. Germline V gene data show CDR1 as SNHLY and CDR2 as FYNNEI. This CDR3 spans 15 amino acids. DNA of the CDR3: TGTGCCAGCAGCCCCCGCGGGGCAGGTGGCTATGGCTACACCTTC. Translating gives CASSPRGAGGYGYTF. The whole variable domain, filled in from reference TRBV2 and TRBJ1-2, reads EPEVTQTPSHQVTQMGQEVILRCVPISNHLYFYWYRQILGQKVEFLVSFYNNEISEKSEIFDDQFSVERPDGSNFTLKIRSTKLEDSAMYFCASSPRGAGGYGYTFGSGTRLTVV.

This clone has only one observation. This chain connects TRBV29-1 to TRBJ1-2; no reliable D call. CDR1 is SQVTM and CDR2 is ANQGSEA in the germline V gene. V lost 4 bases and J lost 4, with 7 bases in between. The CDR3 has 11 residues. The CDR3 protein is CSVGSSYGYTF. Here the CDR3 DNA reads TGCAGCGTTGGGTCCAGCTATGGCTACACCTTC.

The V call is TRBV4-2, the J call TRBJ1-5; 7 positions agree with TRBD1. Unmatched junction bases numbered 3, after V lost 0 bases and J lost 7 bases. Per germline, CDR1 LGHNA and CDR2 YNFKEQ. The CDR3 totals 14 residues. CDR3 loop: CASSQEGGGQPQHF. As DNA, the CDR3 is TGTGCCAGCAGCCAAGAAGGGGGCGGGCAGCCCCAGCATTTT.

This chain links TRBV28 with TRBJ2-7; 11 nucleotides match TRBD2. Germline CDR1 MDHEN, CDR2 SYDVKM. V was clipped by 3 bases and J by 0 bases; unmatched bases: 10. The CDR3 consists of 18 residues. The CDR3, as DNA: TGTGCCAGCAGTTTCGGCGCCTCTAGCGGGAGGCTCTCCTACGAGCAGTACTTC. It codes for CASSFGASSGRLSYEQYF.

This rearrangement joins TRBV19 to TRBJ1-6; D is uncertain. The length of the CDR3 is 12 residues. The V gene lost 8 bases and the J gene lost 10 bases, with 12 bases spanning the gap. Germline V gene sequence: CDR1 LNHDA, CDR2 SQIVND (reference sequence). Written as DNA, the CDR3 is TGTGCCAGTGGGGAGGGCGCCTCACCCCTCCACTTT. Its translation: CASGEGASPLHF. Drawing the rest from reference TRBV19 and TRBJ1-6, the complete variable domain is DGGITQSPKYLFRKEGQNVTLSCEQNLNHDAMYWYRQDPGQGLRLIYYSQIVNDFQKGDIAEGYSVSREKKESFPLTVTSAQKNPTAFYLCASGEGASPLHFGNGTRLTVT.

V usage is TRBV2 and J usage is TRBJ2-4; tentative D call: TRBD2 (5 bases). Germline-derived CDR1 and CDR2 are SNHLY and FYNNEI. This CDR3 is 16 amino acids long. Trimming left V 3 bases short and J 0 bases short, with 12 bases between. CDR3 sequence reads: CASSERVRLAKNIQYF. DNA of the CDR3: TGTGCCAGCAGTGAGAGGGTCAGACTAGCCAAAAACATTCAGTACTTC.

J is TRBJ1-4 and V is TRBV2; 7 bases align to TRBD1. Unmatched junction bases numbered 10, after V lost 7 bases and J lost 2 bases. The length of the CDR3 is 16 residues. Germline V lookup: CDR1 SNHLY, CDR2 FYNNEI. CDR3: CASKANRDSTNEKLFF. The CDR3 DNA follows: TGTGCCAGCAAGGCCAACCGGGACAGTACTAATGAAAAACTGTTTTTT.

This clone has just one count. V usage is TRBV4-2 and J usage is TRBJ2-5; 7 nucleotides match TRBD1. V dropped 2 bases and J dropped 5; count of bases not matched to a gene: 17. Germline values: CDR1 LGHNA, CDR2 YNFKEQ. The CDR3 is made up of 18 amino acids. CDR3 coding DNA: TGTGCCAGCAGCCAACCCATCAACAGGGGCGGTGAGCGGGAGACCCAGTACTTC. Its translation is CASSQPINRGGERETQYF.

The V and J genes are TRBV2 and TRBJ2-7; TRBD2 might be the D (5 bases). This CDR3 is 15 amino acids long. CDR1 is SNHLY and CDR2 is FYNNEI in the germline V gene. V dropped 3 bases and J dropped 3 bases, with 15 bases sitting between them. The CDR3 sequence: CASSEDWIDIYEQYF. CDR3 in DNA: TGTGCCAGCAGTGAGGACTGGATTGATATCTACGAGCAGTACTTC.

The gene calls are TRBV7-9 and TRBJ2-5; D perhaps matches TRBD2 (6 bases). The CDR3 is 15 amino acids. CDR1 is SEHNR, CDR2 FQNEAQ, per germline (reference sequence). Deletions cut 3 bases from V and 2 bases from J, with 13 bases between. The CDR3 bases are TGTGCCAGCAGCTTTGACGGGAGTCGGCAAGAGACCCAGTACTTC. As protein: CASSFDGSRQETQYF.